The 19 T cell receptor beta chains given below trace back to one sample, sequenced in a study of cytomegalovirus exposure and HLA in healthy donors. The data were produced by immunoSEQ multiplex PCR, yet TCRdb's version contains in-frame clones alone and is incomplete. The sample contains 150,000 to 200,000 clones, roughly 90% of which appear only once. Input material: PBMCs. The receptors originated from a woman aged 18-29 years in good health and CMV-seronegative.

The gene calls are TRBV18 and TRBJ1-1; 7 bases are shared with TRBD1. Per germline, CDR1 KGHSH and CDR2 LQKENI. The CDR3 is 14 amino acids. J was trimmed by 1 base and V by 6 bases; bases with no gene match: 5. The CDR3 sequence is CASSIQGKNTEAFF. CDR3 nucleotide sequence: TGTGCCAGCTCGATACAGGGGAAGAACACTGAAGCTTTCTTT.

This clone was detected once. The V gene is TRBV5-1, the J gene TRBJ1-1, with TRBD1 as a possible D gene (5 bases). Trimming shortened V by 0 bases and J by 3 bases, and 21 bases separated the two germline ends. This CDR3 has 18 amino acids. Germline assignment: CDR1 SGHRS and CDR2 YFSETQ. The CDR3 is CASSLGRGTGSGHTEAFF. As DNA, the CDR3 is TGCGCCAGCAGCTTGGGTCGCGGGACCGGGTCGGGACACACTGAAGCTTTCTTT.

This chain connects TRBV5-1 to TRBJ2-7, with D perhaps matching TRBD2 (5 bases). The CDR3 extends over 14 amino acids. CDR1 is SGHRS and CDR2 is YFSETQ in the germline V gene. Trimming removed 2 bases at V and 4 bases at J, with 13 bases between. As DNA, the CDR3 is TGCGCCAGCAGCTTAACGCCGGACTCGTACGAGCAGTACTTC. Translated, it gives CASSLTPDSYEQYF.

Written as DNA, the CDR3 is TGTGCCAGCAGTGCCCATGACAGGCTCTCTTATCCTGAAGCTTTCTTT. Protein: CASSAHDRLSYPEAFF. This chain connects TRBV6-1 to TRBJ1-1; maybe TRBD1 (6 bases). In germline, CDR1 is MNHNS, CDR2 SASEGT. V gave up 4 bases and J gave up 6 bases, with 21 bases separating them. CDR3 size: 16 residues.

This chain connects TRBV5-1 to TRBJ2-7; 9 nucleotides match TRBD2. The V segment lost 0 bases and the J segment 3 bases; nucleotides outside the gene matches: 7. Germline CDR1 reads SGHRS; CDR2 reads YFSETQ. This CDR3 region has 16 residues. CDR3: CASSLEASGVGYEQYF. CDR3 in DNA: TGCGCCAGCAGCTTGGAGGCTAGCGGGGTTGGCTACGAGCAGTACTTC. The whole variable domain, filled in from reference TRBV5-1 and TRBJ2-7, reads KAGVTQTPRYLIKTRGQQVTLSCSPISGHRSVSWYQQTPGQGLQFLFEYFSETQRNKGNFPGRFSGRQFSNSRSEMNVSTLELGDSALYLCASSLEASGVGYEQYFGPGTRLTVT.

V usage is TRBV7-8 and J usage is TRBJ2-2; possibly TRBD1 for D (6 bases). The CDR3 loop spans 15 amino acids. From germline, CDR1 is SGHVS and CDR2 FQNEAQ. Deletions cut 1 base from V and 7 bases from J, with 13 bases between. The CDR3: CASSLGVQGNGELFF. CDR3 bases: TGTGCCAGCAGCTTAGGGGTCCAGGGGAACGGGGAGCTGTTTTTT.

The sample holds one count of this clone. A read error may produce the germline difference seen at one junction end. This chain links TRBV27 with TRBJ1-2; unclear D gene. The CDR3 runs to 14 residues. From germline, CDR1 is MNHEY and CDR2 SMNVEV (reference sequence). The CDR3 DNA reads TGCGAAGTAGAGACCTGCCCTAGAAAATATGGCTACACCTTC. As protein: CEVETCPRKYGYTF.

The chain recombines TRBV7-9 with TRBJ1-3; TRBD1 is a possible D gene (5 bases). The CDR3 runs to 14 residues. Germline V gene lookup returns CDR1 SEHNR and CDR2 FQNEAQ (reference sequence). The V end was cut by 4 bases, the J end by 2 bases, with 9 bases between. The CDR3 bases are TGTGCCAGCAGCTCCCGGGGGACTGGAAACACCATATATTTT. It translates to CASSSRGTGNTIYF.

The chain carries TRBV30 and TRBJ1-2; TRBD1 matches at 10 bases. The CDR3 spans 16 residues. Germline V lookup: CDR1 GTSNPN, CDR2 SVGIG (reference sequence). V gave up 0 bases and J gave up 4 bases; unmatched junction bases: 8. The CDR3 region has the DNA TGTGCCTGGAGTGTATCCCCGGGACAGGGGAGCTATGGCTACACCTTC. Residues: CAWSVSPGQGSYGYTF.

Concerning this clone itself: The junction departs from the called germline gene at one end, perhaps through a read error. This sequence joins TRBV27 and TRBJ2-1, with 9 positions matching TRBD1. Germline V gene data show CDR1 as MNHEY and CDR2 as SMNVEV (reference sequence). This CDR3 comprises 16 residues. The CDR3 loop reads CASSLSGTGSYNEQFF. The CDR3 coding sequence is TGTGCCAGCAGTCTATCCGGGACAGGGTCCTACAATGAGCAGTTCTTC.

The chain has TRBV5-1 and TRBJ1-1, with 8 bases aligning to TRBD1. CDR1 SGHRS and CDR2 YFSETQ come from the germline V gene. CDR3 length equals 15 residues. V was clipped by 4 bases and J by 4 bases; unmatched bases: 9. The CDR3 protein is CASSPRQGSGTEAFF. In DNA form, the CDR3 reads TGCGCCAGCAGCCCGAGACAGGGGAGTGGCACTGAAGCTTTCTTT. The full variable domain, completed using reference TRBV5-1 and TRBJ1-1, is KAGVTQTPRYLIKTRGQQVTLSCSPISGHRSVSWYQQTPGQGLQFLFEYFSETQRNKGNFPGRFSGRQFSNSRSEMNVSTLELGDSALYLCASSPRQGSGTEAFFGQGTRLTVV.

The chain is built from TRBV18 and TRBJ2-1, with D possibly matching TRBD2 (6 bases). The CDR3 is 14 amino acids. Germline V gives CDR1 KGHSH, CDR2 LQKENI. V lost 3 bases to trimming and J lost 7 bases, with 13 bases between them. The CDR3 is CASSPGTAPNEQFF. The CDR3 DNA reads TGTGCCAGCTCACCCGGGACTGCCCCTAATGAGCAGTTCTTC. Full variable domain (rest looked up from reference TRBV18 and TRBJ2-1): NAGVMQNPRHLVRRRGQEARLRCSPMKGHSHVYWYRQLPEEGLKFMVYLQKENIIDESGMPKERFSAEFPKEGPSILRIQQVVRGDSAAYFCASSPGTAPNEQFFGPGTRLTVL.

This chain joins TRBV7-9 and TRBJ2-7; the D is unclear. CDR3 size: 13 residues. Germline V gives CDR1 SEHNR, CDR2 FQNEAQ (reference sequence). Trimming stripped 1 base from V and 5 bases from J, with 9 bases between. The CDR3 DNA is TGTGCCAGCAGCTTAGGTACCGAGGACGAGCAGTACTTC. Its protein product is CASSLGTEDEQYF.

The chain employs TRBV19 and TRBJ2-3, with D unresolved. CDR3 size: 14 residues. V shed 3 bases and J shed 3 bases, with 10 bases lying between them. Germline V lookup: CDR1 LNHDA, CDR2 SQIVND (reference sequence). In DNA form, the CDR3 reads TGTGCCAGTAGTATGGGTCCCGGGACAGATACGCAGTATTTT. Translated: CASSMGPGTDTQYF.

The chain carries TRBV14 and TRBJ1-1; D might be TRBD1 (5 bases). Looked up from germline, CDR1 is SGHDN and CDR2 is FVKESK. This CDR3 has 15 residues. V lost 1 base, J lost 5 bases, and 14 bases lay in between. CDR3 nucleotide sequence: TGTGCCAGCAGCCAAGTGCACTTAAGGGGTACTGAAGCTTTCTTT. Amino acid sequence: CASSQVHLRGTEAFF.

The J gene is TRBJ2-7, the V gene TRBV6-5; tentative D call: TRBD2 (6 bases). The CDR3 totals 13 residues. V gave up 8 bases and J gave up 2 bases, with 13 bases separating them. In germline, CDR1 is MNHEY, CDR2 SVGAGI. CDR3 amino acids: CASFRTTPYEQYF. The CDR3 nucleotides read TGTGCCAGCTTTCGGACTACCCCCTACGAGCAGTACTTC.

The chain joins TRBV5-6 to TRBJ1-4; D gene ambiguous. Trimming took 0 bases from V and 7 from J, leaving 16 bases between them. The CDR3 loop spans 16 amino acids. Germline CDR1 is SGHDT and CDR2 is YYEEEE. The CDR3 region is CASSLEGGFNLEKLFF. The CDR3 coding sequence is TGTGCCAGCAGCTTGGAAGGCGGATTTAACCTTGAAAAACTGTTTTTT.

The gene calls are TRBV5-1 and TRBJ2-3, with 11 bases lining up with TRBD2. This CDR3 has 17 amino acids. J was trimmed by 6 bases and V by 4 bases; bases with no gene match: 13. Germline values: CDR1 SGHRS, CDR2 YFSETQ. The CDR3 nucleotides read TGCGCCAGCAGCCTCCGATTAGCGGGGGGGCCAAAGGATACGCAGTATTTT. It codes for CASSLRLAGGPKDTQYF.

This chain connects TRBV6-5 to TRBJ1-5; 9 bases line up with TRBD1. Germline loops: CDR1 MNHEY, CDR2 SVGAGI. Trimming took 4 bases from V and 4 from J; bases not matched to a gene: 5. The CDR3 has 15 amino acids. Here the CDR3 DNA reads TGTGCCAGCAGTTTCCGGGACAGGGAAAATCAGCCCCAGCATTTT. Translated: CASSFRDRENQPQHF.